This T cell receptor beta chain is from a study of naive and memory T cell subsets. Points from the study as a whole: Diversity fell and Gini index rose from naive through CM, EM, EMRA.

Overnight CMV lysate stimulation of fresh PBMCs defined donor CMV status by CD4+ IFNgamma. An equimolar mix of two oligonucleotides served as the beta constant-region primer for TRBC1 and TRBC2. TCRdb passed the UMI-ligation and nested PCR reads through MiXCR, listing each CDR3 protein once. Of 140,000 to 150,000 distinct CDR3 sequences listed, about 15% are singletons. V was clipped by 11 bases and J by 0 bases, with 8 bases between them. Germline V CDR1 and CDR2: MDHEN, SYDVKM. The CDR3 has 12 residues. Concerning this clonotype: What it binds is unknown.

The sample was naive CD4+ T cells from blood. The chain joins TRBV28 to TRBJ1-5, with D perhaps TRBD1 (5 bases). The clonotype comes from a human donor in good health. Written as DNA, the CDR3 is TGTGCCGAGGGGACTAGCAATCAGCCCCAGCATTTT. Translated: CAEGTSNQPQHF.